The table lists the clone carrying this T cell receptor beta chain with many counts. Patients underwent thyroid surgery, and none had received any treatment before it. Using MiXCR, TCRdb re-called clones from the PCR reads. Of about 40,000 clones in the sample, about 10% were seen once. The data belong to a study of metastatic and nonmetastatic thyroid tumors. V gave up 3 bases and J gave up 2 bases; unmatched junction bases: 1. This CDR3 has 14 amino acids. In germline, CDR1 is SGHRS, CDR2 YFSETQ. The chain has TRBV5-1 and TRBJ1-3, with 8 nucleotides matching TRBD1. The sample was blood. The TCR was taken from a female donor with papillary thyroid cancer or a benign thyroid nodule (not recorded which). Some clones in this sample may be carry-over from other donors' samples. The CDR3 DNA reads TGCGCCAGCAGCTCGACAGGGGCTGGAAACACCATATATTTT. Its translation: CASSSTGAGNTIYF.